The 25 T cell receptor beta chains below all came from one sample that was sequenced in a study of PD-L1 blockade in urothelial cancer (dated by TCRdb to 2016 to 2017). This specimen's time point label, per the study, means: pretreatment peripheral blood. Libraries came from the immunoSEQ multiplex PCR assay. TCRdb took over this immuneACCESS table, retaining in-frame rearrangements with V and J assigned. Such tables are incomplete; in checked studies, under half of the missing clones stem from an unresolved V gene, and the remainder is unexplained. The sample has approximately 50,000 clones on record, approximately 79% of them singletons. The top ten hold approximately 3% of the sample. The sample was PBMCs, taken around atezolizumab (anti-PD-L1) treatment. The receptors shown here come from an older man with urothelial cancer.

This clone has only a few counts. The chain joins TRBV11-2 to TRBJ2-5; the match to TRBD2 covers 9 bases. V was clipped by 0 bases and J by 5 bases; unmatched bases: 13. There are 18 residues in the CDR3. Germline CDR1 reads SGHAT; CDR2 reads FQNNGV. For the CDR3, the DNA is TGTGCCAGCAGCTTAGATCATATGCGGGAGGGTTTGCAGGAGACCCAGTACTTC. Protein sequence: CASSLDHMREGLQETQYF.

This sequence joins TRBV4-3 and TRBJ1-2, with TRBD1 as a possible D gene (6 bases). Germline assignment: CDR1 LGHNA and CDR2 YSLEER. Trimming took 4 bases from V and 2 from J, leaving 11 bases between them. The CDR3 runs 14 residues. CDR3 coding DNA: TGCGCCAGCAGCCTCGAGGACAGCAACTATGGCTACACCTTC. Translated, it gives CASSLEDSNYGYTF.

This sequence joins TRBV7-3 and TRBJ2-5; D not certain. CDR1 is SGHTA, CDR2 FQGTGA, per germline. Trimming left V 5 bases short and J 4 bases short, with 14 bases between. CDR3 size: 14 residues. The CDR3 coding sequence is TGTGCCAGCAGCCTAAATGCGCGTGGAGAGACCCAGTACTTC. It encodes CASSLNARGETQYF.

This clone is a singleton in its sample. This chain connects TRBV25-1 to TRBJ1-1, with TRBD1 matching over 7 bases. J lost 7 bases, V lost 3 bases, and 2 bases had no gene match. The germline CDR1 and CDR2 sequences are MGHDK and SYGVNS. The CDR3 sequence is 12 residues long. CDR3 sequence reads: CASSDTGDEAFF. The CDR3 nucleotides are TGTGCCAGCAGTGACACAGGGGATGAAGCTTTCTTT.

V gene TRBV28 combines with J gene TRBJ2-5, with 7 bases identical to TRBD1. The CDR3 length is 16 residues. Per the germline V gene, CDR1 is MDHEN and CDR2 is SYDVKM. V trimming: 1 base; J trimming: 2 bases; junction bases outside the gene matches: 7. The DNA of the CDR3 is TGTGCCAGCAGTTTATTGGGACAGAAGTTTCAAGAGACCCAGTACTTC. Amino acid sequence: CASSLLGQKFQETQYF.

The V gene is TRBV28, the J gene TRBJ2-7, with 12 nucleotides matching TRBD2. The junction had 18 bases not matched to a gene; V was cut back by 6 bases and J by 6 bases. In germline, CDR1 is MDHEN, CDR2 SYDVKM. The CDR3 sequence is 18 residues long. CDR3 nucleotide sequence: TGTGCCAGCAGGGGGGGGGCTAGCGGGAGGGCCGGGAGTCGCGAGCAGTACTTC. It is translated as CASRGGASGRAGSREQYF.

This clone occurred a few times. The chain has TRBV5-1 and TRBJ2-5, with TRBD1 matching 10 bases. Germline CDR1 is SGHRS and CDR2 is YFSETQ. V lost 5 bases, J lost 5 bases, and 6 bases stayed unmatched. There are 14 residues in the CDR3. CDR3 region: CASSGQGVRETQYF. The CDR3 DNA is TGCGCCAGCAGTGGACAGGGGGTACGGGAGACCCAGTACTTC. Based on the CDR3 plus reference TRBV5-1 and TRBJ2-5, the full variable domain is KAGVTQTPRYLIKTRGQQVTLSCSPISGHRSVSWYQQTPGQGLQFLFEYFSETQRNKGNFPGRFSGRQFSNSRSEMNVSTLELGDSALYLCASSGQGVRETQYFGPGTRLLVL.

This chain links TRBV13 with TRBJ2-7, with a weak D call TRBD1 (5 bases). Germline CDR1 and CDR2: PRHDT and FYEKMQ (reference sequence). The CDR3 contains 13 residues. V dropped 0 bases and J dropped 5 bases, with 8 bases sitting between them. CDR3 in DNA: TGTGCCAGCAGCTTAGGTTTAGGGGACGAGCAGTACTTC. Residues: CASSLGLGDEQYF.

The chain employs TRBV13 and TRBJ2-1; 9 nucleotides align to TRBD1. Trimming took 2 bases from V and 4 from J; bases not matched to a gene: 6. This CDR3 is 16 amino acids long. Germline CDR1 reads PRHDT; CDR2 reads FYEKMQ (reference sequence). This chain's CDR3 is CASSLSRQGGYNEQFF. The DNA for the CDR3 is TGTGCCAGCAGCTTATCCCGACAGGGGGGATACAATGAGCAGTTCTTC.

The chain has TRBV5-1 and TRBJ1-2; 7 bases are a match to TRBD1. The CDR3 has 14 residues. The V and J ends lost 4 bases and 4 bases, in that order; junction bases with no gene match: 7. Per the germline V gene, CDR1 is SGHRS and CDR2 is YFSETQ. CDR3 residues: CASSPRDSGYGYTF. CDR3 DNA sequence: TGCGCCAGCAGCCCACGGGACAGCGGCTATGGCTACACCTTC.

The rearrangement uses TRBV28 and TRBJ2-5; TRBD2 matches at 12 bases. Germline loops: CDR1 MDHEN, CDR2 SYDVKM. CDR3 length equals 15 residues. The V gene end was trimmed by 5 bases and the J gene end by 4 bases; junction bases not matched to a gene: 5. The CDR3 protein is CASSPQGLAGETQYF. Here the CDR3 DNA reads TGTGCCAGCAGTCCGCAGGGACTAGCGGGAGAGACCCAGTACTTC.

V is TRBV9 and J is TRBJ2-7; maybe TRBD1 (6 bases). The CDR3 extends over 14 amino acids. Deletions cut 2 bases from V and 1 base from J, with 10 bases between. Germline assignment: CDR1 SGDLS and CDR2 YYNGEE. In DNA, the CDR3 is TGTGCCAGCAGCGTCAGGACAGAATCCTACGAGCAGTACTTC. Residues: CASSVRTESYEQYF.

The V and J genes are TRBV19 and TRBJ1-2, with TRBD1 identical over 9 bases. Per germline, CDR1 LNHDA and CDR2 SQIVND (reference sequence). CDR3 length: 12 residues. Trimming took 7 bases from V and 4 from J; bases not matched to a gene: 1. The CDR3 spells CASTDRGYGYTF. CDR3 in DNA: TGTGCCAGTACGGACAGGGGCTATGGCTACACCTTC.

V and J are TRBV5-1 and TRBJ2-1; TRBD1 is a possible D gene (5 bases). Trimming cost V 1 base and J 5 bases, with 7 bases left between them. The CDR3 is 13 residues long. Germline V CDR1 and CDR2: SGHRS, YFSETQ. In nucleotides, the CDR3 is TGCGCCAGCAGCTTGATGACAGACAATGAGCAGTTCTTC. Protein: CASSLMTDNEQFF. Drawing the rest from reference TRBV5-1 and TRBJ2-1, the complete variable domain is KAGVTQTPRYLIKTRGQQVTLSCSPISGHRSVSWYQQTPGQGLQFLFEYFSETQRNKGNFPGRFSGRQFSNSRSEMNVSTLELGDSALYLCASSLMTDNEQFFGPGTRLTVL.

The chain links TRBV2 to TRBJ2-1, with 8 nucleotides matching TRBD2. Germline V gene data show CDR1 as SNHLY and CDR2 as FYNNEI. The J segment lost 0 bases and the V segment lost 5 bases, leaving 6 bases of the junction unmatched. This CDR3 contains 16 residues. The CDR3 sequence is CASSTTSGSSYNEQFF. Written as DNA, the CDR3 is TGTGCCAGCAGTACCACTAGCGGCAGCTCCTACAATGAGCAGTTCTTC.

The chain is built from TRBV11-2 and TRBJ1-1; a weak D match, TRBD1 (6 bases). CDR3 length: 13 amino acids. V lost 3 bases and J 8 bases, leaving 13 bases between the germline ends. The germline V gene encodes CDR1 SGHAT and CDR2 FQNNGV. The CDR3 region has the DNA TGTGCCAGCAGCTTCCCCGGGGGGGGCGAAGCTTTCTTT. It specifies CASSFPGGGEAFF.

V is TRBV9 and J is TRBJ2-2; D unresolved. Germline values: CDR1 SGDLS, CDR2 YYNGEE. Trimming cost V 1 base and J 3 bases, with 4 bases left between them. This CDR3 has 13 residues. The CDR3 is CASSVSYTGELFF. The DNA of the CDR3 is TGTGCCAGCAGCGTATCATACACCGGGGAGCTGTTTTTT.

The chain joins TRBV5-8 to TRBJ1-5, with TRBD1 as a possible D gene (6 bases). CDR1 and CDR2 from the germline V gene are SGHTS and YDEGEE. V dropped 4 bases and J dropped 6 bases, with 14 bases sitting between them. The CDR3 totals 14 residues. The chain's CDR3 is CASSPRGAGQPQHF. Here the CDR3 DNA reads TGTGCCAGCAGCCCTCGGGGGGCGGGTCAGCCCCAGCATTTT.

This clone turned up a few times. The chain uses TRBV19 and TRBJ1-2; 8 bases match TRBD1. Trimming took 2 bases from V and 6 from J; bases not matched to a gene: 14. The CDR3 loop spans 17 amino acids. Germline V gives CDR1 LNHDA, CDR2 SQIVND (reference sequence). This CDR3 reads CASSIWDRLRLSDGYTF. In DNA, the CDR3 is TGTGCCAGTAGTATATGGGACAGGTTACGTCTGTCGGATGGCTACACCTTC.

This clone was found once. V usage is TRBV5-1 and J usage is TRBJ2-3; possible D gene TRBD2, 6 bases. The CDR3 runs 15 residues. CDR1 is SGHRS, CDR2 YFSETQ, per germline. V lost 4 bases, J lost 2 bases, and 14 bases lay in between. The CDR3: CASSLPAGNTDTQYF. Written as DNA, the CDR3 is TGCGCCAGCAGCCTCCCGGCGGGGAACACAGATACGCAGTATTTT.

This clone was counted only a few times. This sample also contains other DNA sequences that code for the same CDR3. The chain carries TRBV2 and TRBJ2-1, with 7 bases aligning to TRBD1. The germline V gene encodes CDR1 SNHLY and CDR2 FYNNEI. V lost 5 bases and J lost 0; bases outside the gene matches: 4. There are 15 residues in the CDR3. CDR3: CASSRQGSSYNEQFF. CDR3 DNA: TGTGCCAGCAGTAGACAGGGCAGCTCCTACAATGAGCAGTTCTTC.

The chain employs TRBV6-6 and TRBJ1-2, with D unresolved. CDR1 is MNHNY and CDR2 is SVGAGI in the germline V gene (reference sequence). Trimming took off 7 bases at V and 4 bases at J, with 19 bases between the two ends. The CDR3 covers 15 residues. The CDR3 protein is CASTLSRGLGYGYTF. In nucleotides, the CDR3 is TGTGCCAGCACGCTCTCAAGAGGCTTAGGCTATGGCTACACCTTC.

The V call is TRBV6-4, the J call TRBJ1-2; tentative D call: TRBD1 (6 bases). In germline, CDR1 is MRHNA, CDR2 SNTAGT. The CDR3 is 12 amino acids. V was shortened by 3 bases and J by 8 bases, with 10 bases between the two germline ends. In DNA, the CDR3 is TGTGCCAGCAGTGAGGGGGCGAGCGGCTACACCTTC. Its translation: CASSEGASGYTF.

The chain employs TRBV6-1 and TRBJ2-7, with D perhaps matching TRBD2 (6 bases). The germline CDR1 and CDR2 sequences are MNHNS and SASEGT. V shed 0 bases and J shed 0 bases, with 9 bases lying between them. There are 15 residues in the CDR3. CDR3 region: CASSEAKGGSYEQYF. The DNA of the CDR3 is TGTGCCAGCAGTGAAGCTAAGGGAGGCTCCTACGAGCAGTACTTC.

The chain has TRBV7-2 and TRBJ2-5, with 8 bases identical to TRBD1. Germline V gives CDR1 SGHTA, CDR2 FQGNSA. Unmatched junction bases numbered 5, after V lost 1 base and J lost 1 base. This CDR3 contains 16 residues. The CDR3 DNA reads TGTGCCAGCAGCTTAGGGGGACAGGCCCCCCAAGAGACCCAGTACTTC. This translates into CASSLGGQAPQETQYF.